The rows below give T cell receptor beta chains drawn from one sample of a study of T-cell reconstitution after alpha-beta-depleted transplantation in children. TCRdb used MiXCR to reprocess the PCR reads, holding one entry per CDR3 protein. Here the sample spans 700,000 to 950,000 distinct CDR3 sequences, under 20% being singletons. The material was PBMCs, mostly from graft donor cells, obtained 360 days after TCRalphabeta/CD19-depleted stem cell transplant. The receptors shown here come from a male patient under 18 who had a stem cell transplant for acute lymphoblastic leukemia, so the T cells may come from the graft donor. Both conserved end residues are part of each CDR3. D genes are given only for firm matches. For some rows the clone size is stated as once, few or many, or as a class when expanded; others skip it.

>TRBJ2-7|TRBV9|few|TRBD2
TGTGCCAGCAGCGTAGCTCCTCCGCTCCTAGCGGGAGGGCCCCACTACGAGCAGTACTTC
CASSVAPPLLAGGPHYEQYF
>TRBJ1-1|TRBV19|.|.
TGTGCCAGTAGTTTCGACATGCGCACTGAAGCTTTCTTT
CASSFDMRTEAFF
>TRBJ2-4|TRBV6-5|few|TRBD2
TGTGCCAGCAGTTACTCAGCTAGCGGGAGCATTGACATTCAGTACTTC
CASSYSASGSIDIQYF
>TRBJ2-7|TRBV5-1|few|.
TGCGCCAGCAGCTTGGCACCGAAACAGGGCCCCAGCTCCTACGAGCAGTACTTC
CASSLAPKQGPSSYEQYF
>TRBJ1-5|TRBV7-3|few|.
TGTGCCGGCCGCCATAGCAATCAGCCCCAGCATTTT
CAGRHSNQPQHF
>TRBJ2-3|TRBV30|.|TRBD2
TGTGCCTGGAGTACCCCGGGACTAGGAACAGATACGCAGTATTTT
CAWSTPGLGTDTQYF
>TRBJ2-7|TRBV2|few|TRBD1
TGTGCCAGCGGAGGACAGGGCCTCAGCTCCTACGAGCAGTACTTC
CASGGQGLSSYEQYF
>TRBJ1-2|TRBV29-1|.|.
TGCAGCGTTGCGGGGGGGCGCCGGTATGGCTACACCTTC
CSVAGGRRYGYTF
>TRBJ2-4|TRBV12-3/TRBV12-4|.|.
TGTGCCAGCAGTCTGACAGACCTCAAGAAGTACTTC
CASSLTDLKKYF
>TRBJ2-7|TRBV12-3/TRBV12-4|few|TRBD2
TGTGCCAGCAGTCAACCTAGCCTCTGGACTAGTCGGGGCGAGCAGTACTTC
CASSQPSLWTSRGEQYF
>TRBJ1-6|TRBV2|few|.
TGTGCCAGCAGTGAAGAAGTGGACAGATATAATTCACCCCTCCACTTT
CASSEEVDRYNSPLHF
>TRBJ2-7|TRBV12-3/TRBV12-4|few|TRBD2
TGTGCCAGCAGTCCTCCCCAAATAGCGGGAACCTACGAGCAGTACTTC
CASSPPQIAGTYEQYF
>TRBJ2-7|TRBV18|few|.
TGTGCCAGCTCTCTACACCCCTACGAGCAGTACTTC
CASSLHPYEQYF
>TRBJ2-4|TRBV18|.|TRBD1
TGTGCCAGCTCACCGGACAGGGGGCAAATGGACTTC
CASSPDRGQMDF
>TRBJ2-1|TRBV5-1|many|TRBD2
TGCGCCAGCAGCCAAATCCAATATAGCGGGCCCTCCTACAATGAGCAGTTCTTC
CASSQIQYSGPSYNEQFF
>TRBJ1-5|TRBV10-3|.|.
TGTGCCATCAGCGGTGGGGGGAGCAATCAGCCCCAGCATTTT
CAISGGGSNQPQHF
>TRBJ1-5|TRBV27|.|.
TGTGCCAGCAGTTTGGGGGGGGCCTACCAGCCCCAGCATTTT
CASSLGGAYQPQHF
>TRBJ2-7|TRBV5-1|few|.
TGCGCCAGCAGCTCGACCCCCTTCTACGAGCAGTACTTC
CASSSTPFYEQYF
>TRBJ2-3|TRBV18|few|TRBD2
TGTGCCAGCTCACCGGTATCGAGCGGGAGGCACACAGATACGCAGTATTTT
CASSPVSSGRHTDTQYF
>TRBJ1-3|TRBV10-3|.|.
TGTGCCATCAGTGACCAGAACTCTGGAAACACCATATATTTT
CAISDQNSGNTIYF
>TRBJ2-2|TRBV7-9|few|TRBD2
TGTGCCAGCAGCCTCCGACTAGCGGGAACGGGGACCGGGGAGCTGTTTTTT
CASSLRLAGTGTGELFF
>TRBJ2-5|TRBV12-3/TRBV12-4|.|.
TGTGCCAGCACCCCGGGCTCGGGGACCCAGTACTTC
CASTPGSGTQYF
>TRBJ2-7|TRBV7-8|.|TRBD2
TGTGCCAGCAGCGAGTACCGCGGGAGTAAAATGTACGAGCAGTACTTC
CASSEYRGSKMYEQYF
>TRBJ2-1|TRBV7-9|.|TRBD1
TGTGCCAGGTCCCCTCTGACAGGGTACAATGAGCAGTTCTTC
CARSPLTGYNEQFF
>TRBJ2-1|TRBV11-2|many|.
TGTGCCAGCAGTTTGGGAGGGGGCTGGGGAATATACAATGAGCAGTTCTTC
CASSLGGGWGIYNEQFF
>TRBJ2-5|TRBV4-1|.|TRBD2
TGCGCCAGCAGCCAAGTTCCCCTAGCGGGACCCAAAGAGACCCAGTACTTC
CASSQVPLAGPKETQYF
>TRBJ1-1|TRBV27|many|TRBD1
TGTGCCAGCAGTTTAGTTGGGACAGTGATTGAAGCTTTCTTT
CASSLVGTVIEAFF
>TRBJ2-7|TRBV20-1|.|TRBD2
TGCAGTGCTAGAGCCCGGCTAGCGGGCCTCTCCTACGAGCAGTACTTC
CSARARLAGLSYEQYF
>TRBJ2-1|TRBV9|.|TRBD2
TGTGCCAGCAGCGTACCGGGACTAGTCCCCCTCGGGGAGCAGTTCTTC
CASSVPGLVPLGEQFF
>TRBJ2-7|TRBV20-1|many|TRBD2
TGCAGTGCTAGAGAGCGGGAGAGCCCTCTGGACGAGCAGTACTTC
CSARERESPLDEQYF
>TRBJ1-1|TRBV29-1|.|.
TGCAGCGTTGGTGCCGTCGGCACTGAAGCTTTCTTT
CSVGAVGTEAFF
>TRBJ2-1|TRBV10-2|few|TRBD1
TGCGCCACCCTGCGGGACAGGGACAATGAGCAGTTCTTC
CATLRDRDNEQFF
>TRBJ1-5|TRBV25-1|few|TRBD1
TGTGCCAGCAGTGAATATGGACAGGGTCAGCCCCAGCATTTT
CASSEYGQGQPQHF
>TRBJ2-5|TRBV5-1|few|TRBD2
TGCGCCAGCACCTTTGGACTAGCGGGGACCCTTCAAGAGACCCAGTACTTC
CASTFGLAGTLQETQYF
>TRBJ2-3|TRBV7-6|many|.
TGTGCCAGCAGCTCGACAGGAAGCACAGATACGCAGTATTTT
CASSSTGSTDTQYF
>TRBJ2-7|TRBV20-1|.|.
TGCAGTGCTAGAGGAGCGGGTGTGATCCACGAGCAGTACTTC
CSARGAGVIHEQYF
>TRBJ2-3|TRBV5-1|many|.
TGCGCCAGCAGACTAGACACAGATACGCAGTATTTT
CASRLDTDTQYF
>TRBJ2-1|TRBV10-2|.|TRBD2
TGCGCCAGCAGGGAACTAGCGGGGGCCCCCTACAATGAGCAGTTCTTC
CASRELAGAPYNEQFF
>TRBJ2-7|TRBV20-1|.|TRBD2
TGCAGTGCTACTTCCAGCGGGACCTACGAGCAGTACTTC
CSATSSGTYEQYF
>TRBJ2-2|TRBV29-1|few|.
TGCAGCGTTGGGGTCGGACCAAGCACCGGGGAGCTGTTTTTT
CSVGVGPSTGELFF
>TRBJ2-2|TRBV5-1|many|.
TGCGCCAGCAGCTTGGCAATGGCTGAATCCGGGGAGCTGTTTTTT
CASSLAMAESGELFF
>TRBJ2-3|TRBV28|few|TRBD1
TGTGCCAGCAGTTTGTACACAGGGGGCGCTGGAATAGATACGCAGTATTTT
CASSLYTGGAGIDTQYF
>TRBJ2-5|TRBV6-2/TRBV6-3|many|.
TGTGCCAGCAGTTACCCTCGAGAGACCCAGTACTTC
CASSYPRETQYF
>TRBJ2-1|TRBV27|few|TRBD2
TGTGCCAGCAGTTTACTAGCGGAAAATGAGCAGTTCTTC
CASSLLAENEQFF
>TRBJ2-7|TRBV7-8|.|TRBD1
TGTGCCAGCAGCCAGGGGGCCGCCTACGAGCAGTACTTC
CASSQGAAYEQYF
>TRBJ2-7|TRBV15|few|.
TGTGCCACCAGCGGGTCAGGGTGGCACGAGCAGTACTTC
CATSGSGWHEQYF
>TRBJ2-1|TRBV5-1|many|.
TGCGCCAGCAGCTTGGTGGGAGAGGGAAATGAGCAGTTCTTC
CASSLVGEGNEQFF
>TRBJ2-1|TRBV7-3|.|TRBD1
TGTGCCAGCAGCTCCAGGACAGGGGGCGGGAATGAGCAGTTCTTC
CASSSRTGGGNEQFF
>TRBJ1-1|TRBV6-4|.|TRBD1
TGTGCCAGCAGAGTAAAAGGGACAGGCGCTGGTATGAACACTGAAGCTTTCTTT
CASRVKGTGAGMNTEAFF
>TRBJ2-5|TRBV20-1|many|.
TGCAGTGCTAGAGATAGCTGGGTTCGAGAGACCCAGTACTTC
CSARDSWVRETQYF
>TRBJ2-1|TRBV7-2|.|TRBD2
TGTGCCAGCAGCTTACTGGGAGGGCTCTACAATGAGCAGTTCTTC
CASSLLGGLYNEQFF
>TRBJ1-2|TRBV9|.|.
TGTGCCAGCAGCGTAGAGGTAGGCGGCTACACCTTC
CASSVEVGGYTF
>TRBJ2-1|TRBV5-1|few|.
TGCGCCAGCAGCAACCTAGCAGGAAGCTCCTACAATGAGCAGTTCTTC
CASSNLAGSSYNEQFF